This T cell receptor (beta chain) was captured in a study of siplizumab effects on memory and regulatory T cells. General study results and limits: Under siplizumab, an average roughly 69% of mappable alloreactive CD4+ clones were Treg-derived, compared with over 25% in controls. Naive T cells appeared more varied than memory cells and looked like key alloresponse contributors. Sequences below about 10^-5 frequency were poorly captured, and few alloreactive clones mapped to unstimulated subsets.

Germline V lookup: CDR1 MDHEN, CDR2 SYDVKM. This CDR3 has 17 amino acids. The germline V and J ends were trimmed by 7 bases and 2 bases, with 20 bases remaining between them. The assay looked at about 10^5 TCR templates in each sample. The repertoire was sequenced with immunoSEQ multiplex PCR; TCRdb's copy has only in-frame clones and lacks some. The sample records more than 85,000 clones, around 92% being singletons. This clone was counted once. Its antigen is currently unknown. Sequenced: Tregs sorted from blood. The receptor's source is a human donor in good health. This sequence joins TRBV28 and TRBJ2-2, with D tentatively TRBD1 or TRBD2 (6 bases each). The CDR3 DNA reads TGTGCCAGCAATATTAAAGGGGGGCGATTCAACACCGGGGAGCTGTTTTTT. Its protein is CASNIKGGRFNTGELFF.